This T cell receptor beta chain derives from a study of cytomegalovirus exposure and HLA in healthy donors. Healthy bone marrow donors made up the donor group. Nominally healthy donors were sampled, though unrecorded immune exposures were likely. As for this clone: The antigen remains unidentified.

Study-level results: In a later analysis, at a false discovery rate of 0.05, 17,000 or so TCR beta sequences matched HLA alleles. It was approximately 150 TCR beta chains that were listed as cytomegalovirus-associated.

Researchers ran the PCR with 60 Vbeta and 13 Jbeta primers. Produced via immunoSEQ multiplex PCR; TCRdb's table is partial and in-frame only. The sample has about 190,000 clones; over 65% are singletons. The sample taken for sequencing was PBMCs. This clonotype was obtained from a man aged 40-49 years in good health and CMV-seropositive.

In DNA form, the CDR3 reads TGCAGCGTTGAAGATCAGTTAGGGACAGGGAGCACAGATACGCAGTATTTT. Translated, it gives CSVEDQLGTGSTDTQYF. The chain couples TRBV29-1 to TRBJ2-3; TRBD1 aligns across 9 bases. The V gene end was trimmed by 0 bases and the J gene end by 0 bases; junction bases not matched to a gene: 7. The CDR3 spans 17 residues. Germline CDR1 SQVTM, CDR2 ANQGSEA.